Presented here are 2 T cell receptor beta chains from one specimen sequenced in a study of T-cell reconstitution after alpha-beta-depleted transplantation in children (dated by TCRdb to 2016 to 2017). Library preparation used PCR. Sequencing instrument: Illumina HiSeq 2500. Molecular barcoding was employed in the preparation of TCR libraries, with unique molecular identifiers being used to normalize TCRbeta repertoire quantification. TCRdb reran the public reads through fastp at Q25 and MiXCR, keeping productive beta chains. Entries are consolidated by CDR3 protein sequence, retaining the most common genes and DNA. This sample comprises about 120,000 distinct CDR3 sequences, around 10% of them detected only once. The ten largest account for 6.5% to 9.5% of the sample. Sequences were derived from PBMCs from the stem cell graft donor, sampled from the stem cell graft. The receptors come from a human donor who donated a stem cell graft to a child with acute lymphoblastic leukemia.

In this sample, this clonotype turned up a few times. The J gene is TRBJ1-5, the V gene TRBV5-6; D possibly corresponds to TRBD1 (5 bases). Germline-derived CDR1 and CDR2 are SGHDT and YYEEEE. Between the trimmed V and J ends, which lost 4 bases and 1 base, there was a span of 15 bases. The CDR3 has 16 amino acids. The CDR3 coding sequence is TGTGCCAGCAGCCCCGAGGGGACGGGCAGCAATCAGCCCCAGCATTTT. Translation: CASSPEGTGSNQPQHF.

This clonotype has ten or more counts. The chain is built from TRBV13 and TRBJ1-4, with 7 bases that match TRBD1. The CDR3 extends over 17 amino acids. Trimming removed 5 bases from V and 7 bases from J; junction bases left unmatched: 16. The germline V gene encodes CDR1 PRHDT and CDR2 FYEKMQ (reference sequence). This chain's CDR3 is CASSPPRRGQKVEKLFF. The CDR3 bases are TGTGCCAGCAGCCCCCCGAGGAGGGGGCAGAAGGTTGAAAAACTGTTTTTT.